This T cell receptor beta chain was profiled in a study of neurological immune-mediated disorders. Study-wide findings and caveats: Sharing of CDR3 amino acid sequences among expanded clones across subjects was absent, suggesting private repertoires in all groups.

Synthesis of cDNA was accomplished via 5'RACE employing 10-nucleotide random UMIs. Every sequencing run produced over 180 million TCR-beta sequences, and the sequences from any one run covered 15-18 subjects. Using its own MiXCR run on the 5' RACE reads, TCRdb lists one record per CDR3 protein. The sample carries 77,000 or so distinct CDR3 sequences, about 9.5% recorded once. This CDR3 comprises 14 residues. Germline CDR1 and CDR2: SGDLS and YYNGEE. V was clipped by 0 bases and J by 1 base, with 7 bases between them. This clonotype was found many times. Its specificity is not known. The sequencing sample was made of PBMCs. This rearrangement joins TRBV9 to TRBJ1-1; a weak D match, TRBD1 (5 bases). This sequence originates from a man in his fifties or sixties in good health. In nucleotides, the CDR3 is TGTGCCAGCAGCGTAGATGGGGGGAACACTGAAGCTTTCTTT. This translates into CASSVDGGNTEAFF.